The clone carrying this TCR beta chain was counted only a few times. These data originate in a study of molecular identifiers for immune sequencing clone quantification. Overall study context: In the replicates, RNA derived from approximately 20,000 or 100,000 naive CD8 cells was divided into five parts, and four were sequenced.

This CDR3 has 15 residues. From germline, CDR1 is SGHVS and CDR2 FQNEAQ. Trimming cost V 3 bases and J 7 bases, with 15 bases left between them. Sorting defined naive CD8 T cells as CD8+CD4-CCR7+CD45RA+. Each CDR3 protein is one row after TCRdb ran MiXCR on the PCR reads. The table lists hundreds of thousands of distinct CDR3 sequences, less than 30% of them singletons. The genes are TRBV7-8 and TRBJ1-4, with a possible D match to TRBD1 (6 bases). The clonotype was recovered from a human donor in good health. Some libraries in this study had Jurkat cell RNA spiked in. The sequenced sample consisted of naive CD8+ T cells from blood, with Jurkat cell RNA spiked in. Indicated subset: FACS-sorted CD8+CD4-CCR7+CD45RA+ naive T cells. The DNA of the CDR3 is TGTGCCAGCAGCTTCGTACAGGGTGGGGGTGAAAAACTGTTTTTT. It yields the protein CASSFVQGGGEKLFF.